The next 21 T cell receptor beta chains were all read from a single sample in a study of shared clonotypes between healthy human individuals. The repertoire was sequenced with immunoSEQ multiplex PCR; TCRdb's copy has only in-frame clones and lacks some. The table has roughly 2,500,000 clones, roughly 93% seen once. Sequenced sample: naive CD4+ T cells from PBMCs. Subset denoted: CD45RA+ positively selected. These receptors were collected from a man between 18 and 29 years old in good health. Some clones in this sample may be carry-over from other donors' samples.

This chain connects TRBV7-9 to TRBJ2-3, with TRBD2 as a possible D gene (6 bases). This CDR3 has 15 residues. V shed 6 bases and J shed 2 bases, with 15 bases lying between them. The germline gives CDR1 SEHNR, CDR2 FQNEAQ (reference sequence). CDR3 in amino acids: CASRNLRRATDTQYF. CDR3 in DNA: TGTGCCAGCAGAAATTTACGGAGGGCCACAGATACGCAGTATTTT.

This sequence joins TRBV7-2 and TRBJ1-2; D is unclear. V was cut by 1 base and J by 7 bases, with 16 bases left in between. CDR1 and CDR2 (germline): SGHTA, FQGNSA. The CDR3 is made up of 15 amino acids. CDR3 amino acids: CASSLVSGELGGYTF. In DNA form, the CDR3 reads TGTGCCAGCAGCTTAGTGTCTGGGGAGTTGGGTGGCTACACCTTC.

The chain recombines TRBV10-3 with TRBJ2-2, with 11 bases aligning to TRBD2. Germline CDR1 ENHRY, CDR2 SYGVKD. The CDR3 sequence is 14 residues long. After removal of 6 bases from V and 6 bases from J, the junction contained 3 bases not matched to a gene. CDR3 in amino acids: CAIRLAGGAGELFF. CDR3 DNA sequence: TGTGCCATCAGGCTAGCGGGAGGAGCCGGGGAGCTGTTTTTT.

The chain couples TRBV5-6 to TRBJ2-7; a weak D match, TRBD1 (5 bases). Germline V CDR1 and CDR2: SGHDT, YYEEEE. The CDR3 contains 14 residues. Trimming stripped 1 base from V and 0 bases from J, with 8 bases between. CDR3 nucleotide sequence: TGTGCCAGCAGCTTGTCAGGGCACTCCTACGAGCAGTACTTC. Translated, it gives CASSLSGHSYEQYF. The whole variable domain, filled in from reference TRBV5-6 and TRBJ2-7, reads DAGVTQSPTHLIKTRGQQVTLRCSPKSGHDTVSWYQQALGQGPQFIFQYYEEEERQRGNFPDRFSGHQFPNYSSELNVNALLLGDSALYLCASSLSGHSYEQYFGPGTRLTVT.

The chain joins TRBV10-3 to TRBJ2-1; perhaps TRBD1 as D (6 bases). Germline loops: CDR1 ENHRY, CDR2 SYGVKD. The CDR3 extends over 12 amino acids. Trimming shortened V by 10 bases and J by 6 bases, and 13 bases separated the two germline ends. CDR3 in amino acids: CATGGQLNEQFF. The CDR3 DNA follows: TGTGCCACAGGAGGACAGCTCAATGAGCAGTTCTTC.

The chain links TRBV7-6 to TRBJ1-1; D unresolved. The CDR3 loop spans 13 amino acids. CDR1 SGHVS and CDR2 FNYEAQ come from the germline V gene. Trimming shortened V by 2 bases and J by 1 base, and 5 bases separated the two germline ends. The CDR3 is CASSLSRNTEAFF. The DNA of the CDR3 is TGTGCCAGCAGCTTATCCAGGAACACTGAAGCTTTCTTT.

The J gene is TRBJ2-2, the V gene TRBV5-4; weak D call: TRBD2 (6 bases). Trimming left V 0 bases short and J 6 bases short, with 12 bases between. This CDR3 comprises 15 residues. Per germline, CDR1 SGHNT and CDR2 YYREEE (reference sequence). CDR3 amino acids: CASSLADRGSGELFF. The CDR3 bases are TGTGCCAGCAGCTTGGCAGACCGGGGGTCCGGGGAGCTGTTTTTT.

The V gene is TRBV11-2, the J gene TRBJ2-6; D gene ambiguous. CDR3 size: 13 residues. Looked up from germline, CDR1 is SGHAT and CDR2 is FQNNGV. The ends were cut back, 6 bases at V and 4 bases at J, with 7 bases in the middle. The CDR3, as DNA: TGTGCCAGCAGTGGGGTCGGGGCCAACGTCCTGACTTTC. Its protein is CASSGVGANVLTF. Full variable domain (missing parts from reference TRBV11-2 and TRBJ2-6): EAGVAQSPRYKIIEKRQSVAFWCNPISGHATLYWYQQILGQGPKLLIQFQNNGVVDDSQLPKDRFSAERLKGVDSTLKIQPAKLEDSAVYLCASSGVGANVLTFGAGSRLTVL.

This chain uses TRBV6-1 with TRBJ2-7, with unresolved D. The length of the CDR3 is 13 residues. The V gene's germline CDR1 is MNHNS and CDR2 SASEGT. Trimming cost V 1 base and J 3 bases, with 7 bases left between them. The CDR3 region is CASSEGTLYEQYF. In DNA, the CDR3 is TGTGCCAGCAGTGAAGGGACGCTCTACGAGCAGTACTTC.

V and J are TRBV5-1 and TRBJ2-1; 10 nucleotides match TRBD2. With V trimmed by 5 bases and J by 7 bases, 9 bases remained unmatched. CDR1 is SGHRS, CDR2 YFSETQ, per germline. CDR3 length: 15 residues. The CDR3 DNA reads TGCGCCAGCAGTCCGGGACTAGCGTACAGGAATGAGCAGTTCTTC. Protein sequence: CASSPGLAYRNEQFF.

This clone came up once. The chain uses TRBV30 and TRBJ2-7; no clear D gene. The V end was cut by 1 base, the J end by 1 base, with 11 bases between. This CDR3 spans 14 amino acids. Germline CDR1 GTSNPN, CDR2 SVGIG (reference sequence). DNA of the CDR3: TGTGCCTGGAGTGAGACACTAATTTCCTACGAGCAGTACTTC. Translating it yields CAWSETLISYEQYF. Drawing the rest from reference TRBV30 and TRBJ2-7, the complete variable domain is SQTIHQWPATLVQPVGSPLSLECTVEGTSNPNLYWYRQAAGRGLQLLFYSVGIGQISSEVPQNLSASRPQDRQFILSSKKLLLSDSGFYLCAWSETLISYEQYFGPGTRLTVT.

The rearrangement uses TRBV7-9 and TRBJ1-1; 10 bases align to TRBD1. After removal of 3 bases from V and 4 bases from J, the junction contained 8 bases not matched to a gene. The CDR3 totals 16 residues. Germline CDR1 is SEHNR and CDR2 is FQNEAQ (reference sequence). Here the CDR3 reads CASSFSPGQGRTEAFF. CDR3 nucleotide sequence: TGTGCCAGCAGCTTTTCACCGGGACAGGGGCGCACTGAAGCTTTCTTT.

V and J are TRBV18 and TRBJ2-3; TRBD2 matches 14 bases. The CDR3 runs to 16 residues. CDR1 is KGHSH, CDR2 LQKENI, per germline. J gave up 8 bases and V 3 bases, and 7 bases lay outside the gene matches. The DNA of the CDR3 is TGTGCCAGCTCACCTGGGACTAGCGGGAGTATTGGTACGCAGTATTTT. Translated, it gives CASSPGTSGSIGTQYF.

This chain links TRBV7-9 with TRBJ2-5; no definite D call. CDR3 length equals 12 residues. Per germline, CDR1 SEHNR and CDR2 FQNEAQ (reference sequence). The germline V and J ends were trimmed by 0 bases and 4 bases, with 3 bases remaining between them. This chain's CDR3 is CASSLAPETQYF. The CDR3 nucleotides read TGTGCCAGCAGCTTAGCCCCAGAGACCCAGTACTTC. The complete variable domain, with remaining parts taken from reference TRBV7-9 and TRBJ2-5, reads DTGVSQNPRHKITKRGQNVTFRCDPISEHNRLYWYRQTLGQGPEFLTYFQNEAQLEKSRLLSDRFSAERPKGSFSTLEIQRTEQGDSAMYLCASSLAPETQYFGPGTRLLVL.

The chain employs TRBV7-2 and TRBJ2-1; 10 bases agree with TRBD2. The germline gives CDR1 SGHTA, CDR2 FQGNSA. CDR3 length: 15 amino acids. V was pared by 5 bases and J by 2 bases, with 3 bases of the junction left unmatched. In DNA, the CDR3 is TGTGCCAGCAGCAGCACTAGCGGGGCCTACAATGAGCAGTTCTTC. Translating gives CASSSTSGAYNEQFF. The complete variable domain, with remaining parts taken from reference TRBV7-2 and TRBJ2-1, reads GAGVSQSPSNKVTEKGKDVELRCDPISGHTALYWYRQSLGQGLEFLIYFQGNSAPDKSGLPSDRFSAERTGGSVSTLTIQRTQQEDSAVYLCASSSTSGAYNEQFFGPGTRLTVL.

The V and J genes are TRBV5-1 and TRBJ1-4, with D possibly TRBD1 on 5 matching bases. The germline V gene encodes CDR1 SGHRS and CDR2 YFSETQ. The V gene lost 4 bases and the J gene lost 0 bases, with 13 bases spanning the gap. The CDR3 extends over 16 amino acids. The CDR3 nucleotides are TGCGCCAGCAGCCCCTGGGGGGGGGCAACTAATGAAAAACTGTTTTTT. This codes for CASSPWGGATNEKLFF. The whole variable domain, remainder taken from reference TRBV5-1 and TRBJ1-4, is KAGVTQTPRYLIKTRGQQVTLSCSPISGHRSVSWYQQTPGQGLQFLFEYFSETQRNKGNFPGRFSGRQFSNSRSEMNVSTLELGDSALYLCASSPWGGATNEKLFFGSGTQLSVL.

In DNA form, the CDR3 reads TGTGCCAGCAGTTCCGTCCAAACCAGGGGTGAGACCCAGTACTTC. Its translation: CASSSVQTRGETQYF. This chain uses TRBV6-5 with TRBJ2-5; maybe TRBD1 (6 bases). Trimming left V 4 bases short and J 5 bases short, with 17 bases between. Germline lookup yields CDR1 MNHEY and CDR2 SVGAGI. The CDR3 runs to 15 residues.

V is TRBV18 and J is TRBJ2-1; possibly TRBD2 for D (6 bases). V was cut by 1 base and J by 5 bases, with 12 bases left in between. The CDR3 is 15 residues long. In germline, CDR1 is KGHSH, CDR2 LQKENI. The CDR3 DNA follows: TGTGCCAGCTCACCACGCCTAGCGAGGGACAATGAGCAGTTCTTC. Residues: CASSPRLARDNEQFF.

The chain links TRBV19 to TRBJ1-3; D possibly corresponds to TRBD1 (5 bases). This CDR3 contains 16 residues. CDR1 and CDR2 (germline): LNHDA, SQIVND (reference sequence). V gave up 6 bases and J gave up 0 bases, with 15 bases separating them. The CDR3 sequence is CASRAIGDISGNTIYF. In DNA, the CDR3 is TGTGCCAGTAGGGCAATAGGGGATATCTCTGGAAACACCATATATTTT.

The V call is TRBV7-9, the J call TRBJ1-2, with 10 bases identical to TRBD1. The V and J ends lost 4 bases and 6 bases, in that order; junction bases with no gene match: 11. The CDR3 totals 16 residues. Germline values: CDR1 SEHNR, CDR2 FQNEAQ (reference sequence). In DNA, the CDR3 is TGTGCCAGCAGCTCCATAATAGGACAGGGGGGCCATGGCTACACCTTC. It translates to CASSSIIGQGGHGYTF. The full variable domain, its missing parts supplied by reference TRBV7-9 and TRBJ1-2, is DTGVSQNPRHKITKRGQNVTFRCDPISEHNRLYWYRQTLGQGPEFLTYFQNEAQLEKSRLLSDRFSAERPKGSFSTLEIQRTEQGDSAMYLCASSSIIGQGGHGYTFGSGTRLTVV.

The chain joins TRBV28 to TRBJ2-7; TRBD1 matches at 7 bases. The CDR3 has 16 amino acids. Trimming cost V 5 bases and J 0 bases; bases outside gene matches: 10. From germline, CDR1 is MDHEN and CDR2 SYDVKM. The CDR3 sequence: CASSIPRQGISYEQYF. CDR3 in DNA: TGTGCCAGCAGTATACCCCGACAGGGCATCTCCTACGAGCAGTACTTC.